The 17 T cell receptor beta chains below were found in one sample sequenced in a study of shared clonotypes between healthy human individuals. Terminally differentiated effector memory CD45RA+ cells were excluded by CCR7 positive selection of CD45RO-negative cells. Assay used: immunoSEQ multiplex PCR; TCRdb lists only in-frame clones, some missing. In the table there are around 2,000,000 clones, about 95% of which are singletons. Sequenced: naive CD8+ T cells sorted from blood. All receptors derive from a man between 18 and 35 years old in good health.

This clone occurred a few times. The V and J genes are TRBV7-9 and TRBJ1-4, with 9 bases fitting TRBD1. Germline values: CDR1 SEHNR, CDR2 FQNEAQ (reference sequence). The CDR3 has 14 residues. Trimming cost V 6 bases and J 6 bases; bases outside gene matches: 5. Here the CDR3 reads CASRPGQGYEKLFF. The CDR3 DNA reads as TGTGCCAGCAGACCGGGACAGGGATATGAAAAACTGTTTTTT.

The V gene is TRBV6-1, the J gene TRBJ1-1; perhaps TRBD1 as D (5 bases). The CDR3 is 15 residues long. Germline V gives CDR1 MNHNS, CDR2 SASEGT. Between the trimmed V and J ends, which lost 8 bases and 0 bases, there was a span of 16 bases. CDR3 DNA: TGTGCCAGCTACATAACAGGAGACATGAACACTGAAGCTTTCTTT. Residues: CASYITGDMNTEAFF.

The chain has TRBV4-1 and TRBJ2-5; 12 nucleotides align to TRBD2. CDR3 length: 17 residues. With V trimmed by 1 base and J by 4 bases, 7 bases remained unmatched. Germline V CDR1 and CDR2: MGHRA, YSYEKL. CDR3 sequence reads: CASSQGSLAGGRETQYF. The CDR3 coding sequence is TGCGCCAGCAGCCAAGGCTCGCTAGCGGGGGGGCGAGAGACCCAGTACTTC.

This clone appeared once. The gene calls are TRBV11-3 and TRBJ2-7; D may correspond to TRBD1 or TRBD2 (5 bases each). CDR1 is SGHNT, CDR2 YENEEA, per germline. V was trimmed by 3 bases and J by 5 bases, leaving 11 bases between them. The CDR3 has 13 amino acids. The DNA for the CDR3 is TGTGCCAGCAGCTTCGGGGCAGGGCACGAGCAGTACTTC. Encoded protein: CASSFGAGHEQYF.

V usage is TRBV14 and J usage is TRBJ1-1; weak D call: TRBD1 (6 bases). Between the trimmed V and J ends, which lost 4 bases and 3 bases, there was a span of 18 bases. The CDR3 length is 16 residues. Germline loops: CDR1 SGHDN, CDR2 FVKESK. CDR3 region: CASSRPTGSVYTEAFF. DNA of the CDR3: TGTGCCAGCAGCCGTCCCACAGGGTCTGTGTACACTGAAGCTTTCTTT.

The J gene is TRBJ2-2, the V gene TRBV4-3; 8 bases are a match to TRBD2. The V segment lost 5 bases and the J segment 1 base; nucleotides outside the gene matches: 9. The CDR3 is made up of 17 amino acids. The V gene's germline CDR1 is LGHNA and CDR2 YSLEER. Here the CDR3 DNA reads TGCGCCAGCAGCTCAGGGGTTGCGGGAGGGAACACCGGGGAGCTGTTTTTT. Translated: CASSSGVAGGNTGELFF.

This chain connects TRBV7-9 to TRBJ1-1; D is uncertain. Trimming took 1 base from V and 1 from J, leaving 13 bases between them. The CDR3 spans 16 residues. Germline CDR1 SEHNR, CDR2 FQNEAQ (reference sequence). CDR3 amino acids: CASSLDFGHTNTEAFF. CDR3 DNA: TGTGCCAGCAGCTTAGATTTCGGCCATACGAACACTGAAGCTTTCTTT.

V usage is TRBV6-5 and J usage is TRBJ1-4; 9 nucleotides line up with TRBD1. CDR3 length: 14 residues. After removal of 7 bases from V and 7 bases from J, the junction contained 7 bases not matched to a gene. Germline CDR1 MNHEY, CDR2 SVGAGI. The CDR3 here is CASTRGQGGEKLFF. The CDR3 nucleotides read TGTGCCAGCACCAGGGGACAGGGAGGTGAAAAACTGTTTTTT.

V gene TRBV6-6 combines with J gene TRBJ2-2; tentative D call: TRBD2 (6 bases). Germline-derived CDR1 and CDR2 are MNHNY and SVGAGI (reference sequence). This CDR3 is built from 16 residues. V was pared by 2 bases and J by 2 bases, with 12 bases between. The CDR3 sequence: CASSYKGDLNTGELFF. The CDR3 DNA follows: TGTGCCAGCAGTTACAAAGGGGACTTAAACACCGGGGAGCTGTTTTTT.

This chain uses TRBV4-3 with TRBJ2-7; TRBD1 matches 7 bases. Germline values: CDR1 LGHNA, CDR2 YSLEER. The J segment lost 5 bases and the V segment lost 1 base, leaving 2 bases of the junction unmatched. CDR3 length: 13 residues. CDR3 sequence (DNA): TGCGCCAGCAGCCAAGCAGACAGGGACGAGCAGTACTTC. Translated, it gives CASSQADRDEQYF.

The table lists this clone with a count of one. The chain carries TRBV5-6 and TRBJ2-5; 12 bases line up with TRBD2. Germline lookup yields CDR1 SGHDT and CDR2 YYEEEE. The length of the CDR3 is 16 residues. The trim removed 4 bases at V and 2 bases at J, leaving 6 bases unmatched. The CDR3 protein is CASSPASGRAQETQYF. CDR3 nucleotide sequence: TGTGCCAGCAGCCCAGCTAGCGGGAGGGCTCAAGAGACCCAGTACTTC. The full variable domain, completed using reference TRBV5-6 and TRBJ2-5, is DAGVTQSPTHLIKTRGQQVTLRCSPKSGHDTVSWYQQALGQGPQFIFQYYEEEERQRGNFPDRFSGHQFPNYSSELNVNALLLGDSALYLCASSPASGRAQETQYFGPGTRLLVL.

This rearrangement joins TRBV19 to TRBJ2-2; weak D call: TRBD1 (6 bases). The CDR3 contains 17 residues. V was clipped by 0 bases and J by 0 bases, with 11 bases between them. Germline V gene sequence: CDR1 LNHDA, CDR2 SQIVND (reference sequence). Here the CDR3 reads CASSIDLTGANTGELFF. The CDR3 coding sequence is TGTGCCAGTAGTATAGATCTGACAGGAGCGAACACCGGGGAGCTGTTTTTT. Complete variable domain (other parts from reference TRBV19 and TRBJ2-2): DGGITQSPKYLFRKEGQNVTLSCEQNLNHDAMYWYRQDPGQGLRLIYYSQIVNDFQKGDIAEGYSVSREKKESFPLTVTSAQKNPTAFYLCASSIDLTGANTGELFFGEGSRLTVL.

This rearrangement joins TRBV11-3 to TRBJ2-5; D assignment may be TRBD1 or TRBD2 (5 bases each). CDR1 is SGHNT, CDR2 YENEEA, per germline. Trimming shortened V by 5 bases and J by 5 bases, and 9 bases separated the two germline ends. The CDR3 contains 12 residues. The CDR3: CASSREGETQYF. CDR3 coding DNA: TGTGCCAGCAGCCGCGAGGGGGAGACCCAGTACTTC.

The CDR3 loop is CASSFPRGVSNQPQHF. CDR3 sequence (DNA): TGTGCCAGCAGCTTCCCCCGCGGAGTGAGCAATCAGCCCCAGCATTTT. The rearrangement links TRBV7-6 to TRBJ1-5; D is unresolved. The V end was cut by 3 bases, the J end by 1 base, with 13 bases between. The germline gives CDR1 SGHVS, CDR2 FNYEAQ. The CDR3 has 16 residues.

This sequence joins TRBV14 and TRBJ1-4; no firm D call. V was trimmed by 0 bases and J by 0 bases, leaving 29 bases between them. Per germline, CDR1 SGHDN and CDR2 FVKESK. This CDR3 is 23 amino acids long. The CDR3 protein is CASSQEPKEWFSSELATNEKLFF. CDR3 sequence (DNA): TGTGCCAGCAGCCAAGAGCCAAAAGAGTGGTTCAGTTCTGAACTTGCAACTAATGAAAAACTGTTTTTT.

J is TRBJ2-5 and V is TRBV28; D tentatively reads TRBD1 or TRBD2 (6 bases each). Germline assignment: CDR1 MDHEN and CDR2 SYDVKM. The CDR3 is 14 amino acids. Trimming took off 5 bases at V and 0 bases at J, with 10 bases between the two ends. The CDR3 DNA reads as TGTGCCAGCAGTCTAGGGGGGAACCAAGAGACCCAGTACTTC. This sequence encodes CASSLGGNQETQYF.

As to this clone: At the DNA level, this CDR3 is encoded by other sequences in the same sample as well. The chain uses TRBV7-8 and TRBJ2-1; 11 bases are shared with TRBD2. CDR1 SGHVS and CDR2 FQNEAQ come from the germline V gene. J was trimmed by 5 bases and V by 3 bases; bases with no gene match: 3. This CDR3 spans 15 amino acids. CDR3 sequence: CASSFLAGGHNEQFF. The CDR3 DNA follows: TGTGCCAGCAGCTTCCTAGCGGGAGGCCACAATGAGCAGTTCTTC.